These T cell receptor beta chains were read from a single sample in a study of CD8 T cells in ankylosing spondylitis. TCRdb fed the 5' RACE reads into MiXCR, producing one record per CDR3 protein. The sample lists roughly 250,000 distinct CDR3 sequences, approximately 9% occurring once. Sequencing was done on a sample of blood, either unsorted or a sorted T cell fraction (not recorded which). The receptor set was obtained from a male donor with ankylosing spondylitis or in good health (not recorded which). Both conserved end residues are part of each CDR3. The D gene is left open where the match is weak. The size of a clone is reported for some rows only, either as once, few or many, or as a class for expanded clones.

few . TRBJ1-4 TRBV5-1 CASSRTIATNEKLFF TGCGCCAGCAGCCGGACTATAGCAACTAATGAAAAACTGTTTTTT
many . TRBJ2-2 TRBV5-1 CASRPDRINTGELFF TGCGCCAGCAGGCCCGACAGGATTAACACCGGGGAGCTGTTTTTT
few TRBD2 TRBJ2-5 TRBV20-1 CSAHSGGEETQYF TGCAGTGCCCATAGCGGGGGGGAGGAGACCCAGTACTTC
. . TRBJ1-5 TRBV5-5 CASSPGRYQPQHF TGTGCCAGCAGCCCGGGCCGCTATCAGCCCCAGCATTTT
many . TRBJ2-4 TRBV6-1 CASSGQATKNIQYF TGTGCCAGCAGTGGACAGGCAACCAAAAACATTCAGTACTTC
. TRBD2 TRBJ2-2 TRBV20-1 CSAGAARGAGELFF TGCAGTGCGGGAGCCGCCCGGGGGGCCGGGGAGCTGTTTTTT
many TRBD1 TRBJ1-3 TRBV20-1 CSARPGGPRNTIYF TGCAGTGCTAGACCAGGGGGGCCCAGAAACACCATATATTTT
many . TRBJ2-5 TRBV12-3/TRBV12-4 CASSPSGSQETQYF TGTGCCAGCAGTCCATCCGGGTCCCAAGAGACCCAGTACTTC
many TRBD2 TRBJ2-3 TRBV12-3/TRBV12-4 CASIGGSSRNTDTQYF TGTGCCAGCATCGGGGGGAGTAGCCGTAACACAGATACGCAGTATTTT
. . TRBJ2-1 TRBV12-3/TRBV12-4 CASSPLQNNEQFF TGTGCCAGCAGTCCTCTACAAAACAATGAGCAGTTCTTC
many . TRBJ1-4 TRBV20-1 CSATSGPRAELFF TGCAGTGCTACCTCGGGCCCTCGAGCCGAACTGTTTTTT
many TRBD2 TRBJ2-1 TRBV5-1 CASSPGLVSYNEQFF TGCGCCAGCAGCCCGGGACTAGTGTCCTACAATGAGCAGTTCTTC
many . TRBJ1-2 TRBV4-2 CASSQDTNYGYTF TGTGCCAGCAGCCAAGATACTAACTATGGCTACACCTTC
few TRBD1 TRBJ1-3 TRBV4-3 CASSQETGRSTIYF TGCGCCAGCAGCCAAGAGACAGGGAGATCCACCATATATTTT
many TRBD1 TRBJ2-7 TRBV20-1 CSARPTGANYEQYF TGCAGTGCTCGCCCGACAGGGGCAAACTACGAGCAGTACTTC
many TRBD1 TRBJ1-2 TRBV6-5 CASSYGVGTGYGYTF TGTGCCAGCAGTTACGGGGTTGGGACAGGGTACGGCTACACCTTC
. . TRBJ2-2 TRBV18 CASSPELTGELFF TGTGCCAGCTCACCAGAGCTCACCGGGGAGCTGTTTTTT
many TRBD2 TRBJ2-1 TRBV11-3 CASSLDRGGHNEQFF TGTGCCAGCAGCTTAGATCGGGGGGGTCACAATGAGCAGTTCTTC
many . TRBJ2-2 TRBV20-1 CSARDPRLNTGELFF TGCAGTGCTAGGGACCCCCGCCTGAACACCGGGGAGCTGTTTTTT
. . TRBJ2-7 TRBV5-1 CASSLKRTGEQYF TGCGCCAGCAGCTTGAAACGGACGGGCGAGCAGTACTTC